The present entry profiles one T cell receptor (beta chain) with its context. The antigen remains unidentified. Each donor was nominally healthy when sampled (though unrecorded immune exposures were likely). The PCR employed 60 Vbeta primers together with 13 Jbeta primers. Produced via immunoSEQ multiplex PCR; TCRdb's table is partial and in-frame only. Here the sample spans roughly 190,000 clones, around three quarters being singletons. CDR1 is SNHLY and CDR2 is FYNNEI in the germline V gene. V lost 7 bases, J lost 4 bases, and 9 bases stayed unmatched. This CDR3 spans 15 amino acids. The sample originates from a study of cytomegalovirus exposure and HLA in healthy donors. Study results and caveats: Later on, an analysis found that several of the most significant clusters appeared to be linked to common viral pathogens, which included parvovirus B19. More than 150 TCR beta chains were listed as cytomegalovirus-associated.

Sequencing used PBMCs. This clonotype was obtained from a woman younger than 45 in good health and CMV-seropositive. V gene TRBV2 combines with J gene TRBJ1-2, with 10 bases fitting TRBD1. The CDR3: CASILGTGAFYGYTF. The CDR3 region has the DNA TGTGCCAGCATCCTCGGGACAGGGGCTTTCTATGGCTACACCTTC.